This entry lists 9 T cell receptor beta chains sequenced from one sample in a study of response to subunit inactivated influenza vaccine (dated by TCRdb to about 2018). To prepare the library, RT-PCR was applied. Sequencing took place on an Illumina HiSeq 2500. TCRdb trimmed public reads at Q25 via fastp, called clones via MiXCR and kept in-frame beta chains. Here each entry gathers all rows of one CDR3 protein and keeps the most common genes and DNA. The sample table contains 170,000 or so distinct CDR3 sequences; only one count was recorded for about 10% of them. Clones ranked in the top ten supply about a third of the sample. The input for sequencing was CD8+ T cells sorted from PBMCs, taken around 25 months after vaccination. These TCRs come from a man aged 50-75 years who received an inactivated influenza vaccine. Donor details come from another sample of the same person, matched by shared clones.

This clonotype was counted only a few times. The chain employs TRBV2 and TRBJ1-2, with TRBD1 identical over 8 bases. Per the germline V gene, CDR1 is SNHLY and CDR2 is FYNNEI. The CDR3 has 17 amino acids. With V trimmed by 2 bases and J by 4 bases, 12 bases remained unmatched. Here the CDR3 reads CASSENFRTGSSYGYTF. For the CDR3, the DNA is TGTGCCAGCAGTGAAAATTTTAGGACAGGGAGTTCCTATGGCTACACCTTC.

The chain joins TRBV30 to TRBJ2-3; a possible D gene is TRBD1 (5 bases). CDR1 GTSNPN and CDR2 SVGIG come from the germline V gene (reference sequence). The length of the CDR3 is 14 residues. With 4 bases removed from V and 0 bases from J, the gap between germline ends came to 11 bases. The CDR3 region is CAWTPGSSTDTQYF. Written as DNA, the CDR3 is TGTGCCTGGACACCAGGGTCCAGCACAGATACGCAGTATTTT.

This clonotype came up a few times. This chain connects TRBV9 to TRBJ2-1; no firm D call. CDR3 size: 15 residues. The V end lost 1 base, the J end lost 2 bases, and 10 bases lay between the germline ends. Germline assignment: CDR1 SGDLS and CDR2 YYNGEE. CDR3 in DNA: TGTGCCAGCAGCGTATATTTTGGGGCCTACAATGAGCAGTTCTTC. Its protein product is CASSVYFGAYNEQFF.

The sample holds a few counts of this clonotype. The rearrangement joins TRBV7-9 to TRBJ2-1, with 8 bases lining up with TRBD2. Trimming took 0 bases from V and 8 from J; bases not matched to a gene: 6. The germline V gene has CDR1 SEHNR and CDR2 FQNEAQ (reference sequence). The CDR3 extends over 15 amino acids. CDR3 bases: TGTGCCAGCAGCTTAGCAGCGGGAGTTTGGGATGAGCAGTTCTTC. As protein: CASSLAAGVWDEQFF.

The chain combines TRBV7-9 with TRBJ2-3; D call uncertain. The V gene's germline CDR1 is SEHNR and CDR2 FQNEAQ (reference sequence). Trimming left V 1 base short and J 2 bases short, with 16 bases between. This CDR3 contains 17 residues. The CDR3: CASSLDIRARNTDTQYF. As DNA, the CDR3 is TGTGCCAGCAGCTTAGATATTCGGGCCAGAAACACAGATACGCAGTATTTT.

The chain links TRBV6-2 or TRBV6-3 to TRBJ2-3; the match to TRBD2 covers 11 bases. Germline V gene data show CDR1 as MNHEY and CDR2 as SVGEGT. J lost 10 bases, V lost 1 base, and 19 bases had no gene match. The CDR3 is 19 residues long. CDR3: CASSYFSGTSGPGQKAQYF. Written as DNA, the CDR3 is TGTGCCAGCAGTTACTTCTCCGGGACTAGCGGCCCCGGGCAGAAGGCGCAGTATTTT.

This clonotype has just a few counts. The chain couples TRBV5-6 to TRBJ2-3; 11 nucleotides align to TRBD2. V shed 2 bases, J shed 2 bases, and the junction held 13 bases outside the gene matches. The CDR3 is made up of 19 amino acids. Germline CDR1 SGHDT, CDR2 YYEEEE. The CDR3 loop reads CASSFKSGTSGGATDTQYF. CDR3 nucleotide sequence: TGTGCCAGCAGCTTCAAATCTGGGACTAGCGGAGGGGCCACAGATACGCAGTATTTT.

V is TRBV10-3 and J is TRBJ2-7, with D tentatively TRBD1 (5 bases). The ends were cut back, 6 bases at V and 4 bases at J, with 13 bases in the middle. CDR1 and CDR2 (germline): ENHRY, SYGVKD. The CDR3 totals 13 residues. CDR3 DNA: TGTGCCATCAGGGTGACAGAAGCATACGAGCAGTACTTC. This codes for CAIRVTEAYEQYF.

This clonotype was observed a few times. V is TRBV13 and J is TRBJ2-1; maybe TRBD2 (6 bases). From germline, CDR1 is PRHDT and CDR2 FYEKMQ (reference sequence). V was trimmed by 5 bases and J by 4 bases, leaving 6 bases between them. The CDR3 is 12 residues long. The DNA for the CDR3 is TGTGCCAGCAGCGGGGGGTACAATGAGCAGTTCTTC. As protein: CASSGGYNEQFF.